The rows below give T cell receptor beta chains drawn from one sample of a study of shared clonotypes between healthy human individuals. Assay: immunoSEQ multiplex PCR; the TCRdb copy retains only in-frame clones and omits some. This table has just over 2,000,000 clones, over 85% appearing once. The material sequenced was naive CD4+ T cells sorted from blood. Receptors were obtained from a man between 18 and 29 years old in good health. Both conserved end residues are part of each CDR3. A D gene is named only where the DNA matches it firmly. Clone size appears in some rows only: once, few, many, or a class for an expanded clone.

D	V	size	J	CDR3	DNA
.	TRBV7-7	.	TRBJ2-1	CASSPPSGASSYNEQFF	TGTGCTAGCAGTCCCCCTTCGGGAGCGAGCTCCTACAATGAGCAGTTCTTC
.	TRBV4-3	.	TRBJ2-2	CASSQDTGTGELFF	TGCGCCAGCAGCCAAGATACAGGGACCGGGGAGCTGTTTTTT
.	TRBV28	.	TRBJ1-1	CASLKGGLNTEAFF	TGTGCCAGCCTTAAAGGGGGTCTGAACACTGAAGCTTTCTTT
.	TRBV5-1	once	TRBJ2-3	CASSSDQGPPTDTQYF	TGCGCCAGCAGTTCGGACCAGGGGCCACCCACAGATACGCAGTATTTT
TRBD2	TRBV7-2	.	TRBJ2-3	CASSLRLAGKTDTQYF	TGTGCCAGCAGCTTAAGACTAGCGGGCAAAACAGATACGCAGTATTTT
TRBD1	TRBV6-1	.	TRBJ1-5	CASKGTGYSNQPQHF	TGTGCCAGCAAAGGGACAGGGTATAGCAATCAGCCCCAGCATTTT
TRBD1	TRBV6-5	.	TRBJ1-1	CASMVYRGPNTEAFF	TGTGCCAGCATGGTATACAGGGGCCCCAACACTGAAGCTTTCTTT
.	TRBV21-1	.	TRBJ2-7	CASSKAKGASHEQYF	TGTGCCAGCAGCAAAGCGAAGGGGGCGTCCCACGAGCAGTACTTC
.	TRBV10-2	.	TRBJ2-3	CASSRQSTDTQYF	TGCGCCAGCAGCAGGCAGAGCACAGATACGCAGTATTTT
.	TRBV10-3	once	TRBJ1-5	CAISVGVSAQPQHF	TGTGCCATCAGTGTGGGGGTGTCGGCTCAGCCCCAGCATTTT
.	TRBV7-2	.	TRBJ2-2	CASSYARRVGELFF	TGTGCCAGCAGCTATGCCAGGCGGGTCGGGGAGCTGTTTTTT
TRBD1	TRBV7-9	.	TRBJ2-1	CASSSGTGKAYNEQFF	TGTGCCAGCAGCAGCGGGACAGGGAAGGCCTACAATGAGCAGTTCTTC
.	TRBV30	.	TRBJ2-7	CAWSFTGSSPYEQYF	TGTGCCTGGAGTTTTACAGGGAGTTCGCCCTACGAGCAGTACTTC
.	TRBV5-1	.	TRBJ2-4	CASSGVDAKNIQYF	TGCGCCAGCAGCGGGGTGGATGCCAAAAACATTCAGTACTTC
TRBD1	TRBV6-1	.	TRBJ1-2	CASSEGQYYGYTF	TGTGCCAGCAGTGAGGGACAGTACTATGGCTACACCTTC
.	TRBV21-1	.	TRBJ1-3	CASSKARWRDSINTIYF	TGTGCCAGCAGCAAAGCCCGCTGGCGGGACAGCATAAACACCATATATTTT
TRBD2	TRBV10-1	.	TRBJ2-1	CASSIAGGSYNEQFF	TGCGCCAGCAGTATAGCGGGAGGTAGCTACAATGAGCAGTTCTTC
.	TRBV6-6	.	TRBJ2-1	CASKRLGALEQFF	TGTGCCAGCAAGCGACTCGGGGCGTTGGAGCAGTTCTTC
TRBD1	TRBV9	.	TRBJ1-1	CASSITGEGDTEAFF	TGTGCCAGCAGCATAACAGGGGAGGGGGACACTGAAGCTTTCTTT
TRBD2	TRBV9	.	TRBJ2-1	CASSVDPSGSYNEQFF	TGTGCCAGCAGCGTAGATCCTAGCGGCTCCTACAATGAGCAGTTCTTC
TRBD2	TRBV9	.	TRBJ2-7	CASSERPGTSGETYEQYF	TGTGCCAGCAGCGAGCGTCCCGGGACTAGCGGAGAAACCTACGAGCAGTACTTC
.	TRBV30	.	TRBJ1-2	CAWSVRDSRYGYTF	TGTGCCTGGAGTGTAAGGGACTCTCGCTATGGCTACACCTTC
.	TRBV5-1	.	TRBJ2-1	CASSFMPESNNEQFF	TGCGCCAGCAGCTTCATGCCCGAGTCGAACAATGAGCAGTTCTTC
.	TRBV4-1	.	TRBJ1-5	CASSQGQINQPQHF	TGCGCCAGCAGCCAAGGGCAGATCAATCAGCCCCAGCATTTT
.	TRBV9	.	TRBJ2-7	CASSVEYSPVHGEQYF	TGTGCCAGCAGCGTAGAGTACAGTCCGGTACATGGCGAGCAGTACTTC
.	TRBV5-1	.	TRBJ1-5	CASSNGTIHQPQHF	TGCGCCAGCAGTAACGGGACAATACATCAGCCCCAGCATTTT
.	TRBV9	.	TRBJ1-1	CASSPSHEGTEAFF	TGTGCCAGCAGCCCAAGCCACGAAGGGACTGAAGCTTTCTTT
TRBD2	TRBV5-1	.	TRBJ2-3	CASSLTSGGAITDTQYF	TGCGCCAGCAGCTTGACCAGCGGGGGGGCAATCACAGATACGCAGTATTTT
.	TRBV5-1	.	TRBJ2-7	CASSPWTGNYEQYF	TGCGCCAGCAGCCCGTGGACGGGGAACTACGAGCAGTACTTC
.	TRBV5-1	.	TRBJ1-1	CASSLPGTGNTEAFF	TGCGCCAGCAGCTTGCCCGGGACGGGGAACACTGAAGCTTTCTTT
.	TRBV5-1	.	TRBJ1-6	CASSREGSYNSPLHF	TGCGCCAGCAGCCGGGAGGGGTCCTATAATTCACCCCTCCACTTT
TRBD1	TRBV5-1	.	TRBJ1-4	CASSLALDRGENEKLFF	TGCGCCAGCAGCTTGGCCTTGGACAGGGGGGAGAATGAAAAACTGTTTTTT
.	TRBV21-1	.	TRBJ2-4	CASIHPGGGLNIQYF	TGTGCCAGCATCCACCCGGGAGGGGGCCTAAACATTCAGTACTTC
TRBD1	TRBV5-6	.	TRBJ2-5	CASTPGGVKTQYF	TGTGCCAGCACCCCAGGGGGCGTGAAGACCCAGTACTTC
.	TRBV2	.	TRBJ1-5	CASRVSLSNQPQHF	TGTGCCAGCAGGGTGAGTCTTAGCAATCAGCCCCAGCATTTT
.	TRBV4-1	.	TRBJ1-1	CASSPDLFNTEAFF	TGCGCCAGCAGCCCCGACCTTTTCAACACTGAAGCTTTCTTT
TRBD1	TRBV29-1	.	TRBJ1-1	CSVTGQGNTEAFF	TGCAGCGTCACCGGACAGGGGAACACTGAAGCTTTCTTT
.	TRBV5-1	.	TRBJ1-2	CASSDGGSPYGYTF	TGCGCCAGCAGCGACGGTGGGAGCCCCTATGGCTACACCTTC
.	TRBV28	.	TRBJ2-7	CASSLVAYEQYF	TGTGCCAGCAGTTTAGTAGCCTACGAGCAGTACTTC
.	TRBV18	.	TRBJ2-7	CASSTRLYEQYF	TGTGCCAGCTCAACGCGGTTATACGAGCAGTACTTC
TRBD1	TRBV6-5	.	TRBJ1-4	CASSITGTGGEKLFF	TGTGCCAGCAGTATCACCGGGACAGGGGGTGAAAAACTGTTTTTT
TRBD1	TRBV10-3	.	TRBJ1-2	CAISEGQVYGYTF	TGTGCCATCAGTGAGGGACAGGTTTATGGCTACACCTTC
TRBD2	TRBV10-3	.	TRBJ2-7	CAIRATSGDYEQYF	TGTGCCATCAGGGCGACTAGCGGGGACTACGAGCAGTACTTC